The rows below give T cell receptor beta chains drawn from one sample of a study of Tregs in tolerant kidney transplant recipients. Profiling relied on immunoSEQ multiplex PCR, and the TCRdb table lists in-frame clones only, not all of them. This sample carries tens of thousands of clones, 85% to 90% of them seen once, and the ten largest clones take approximately 0.4%. The sequencing here drew on CD4+ T cells from blood, taken before the transplant. Receptors were obtained from a human donor who received a combined kidney and bone marrow transplant. The CDR3 runs from the conserved cysteine through the conserved F or W. D genes are given only for firm matches. The size field is filled for only some rows; it gives once, few, many or a size class.

TRBJ1-5,.,.,TRBV12-1,CASSFALVGGYLPTYSNQPQHF,TGTGCCAGCAGCTTTGCGCTTGTCGGGGGGTATCTGCCGACTTATAGCAATCAGCCCCAGCATTTT
TRBJ1-5,.,TRBD1,TRBV18,CASSPGQGSQPQHF,TGTGCCAGCTCACCGGGACAGGGAAGTCAGCCCCAGCATTTT
TRBJ2-7,few,TRBD2,TRBV10-3,CAISGGDEQYF,TGTGCCATCAGCGGGGGGGACGAGCAGTACTTC
TRBJ2-7,.,.,TRBV14,CASSPSSRFYEQYF,TGTGCCAGCAGCCCTTCTAGCCGATTCTACGAGCAGTACTTC
TRBJ2-1,.,TRBD2,TRBV4-1,CASSQGAGVGGGEQFF,TGCGCCAGCAGCCAGGGAGCGGGAGTGGGCGGGGGTGAGCAGTTCTTC
TRBJ2-3,.,TRBD2,TRBV28,CASSSSGLAGLTDTQYF,TGTGCCAGCAGTTCGTCGGGACTAGCGGGACTCACAGATACGCAGTATTTT
TRBJ2-5,once,.,TRBV30,CASRSGEETQYF,TGTGCCAGCCGATCGGGGGAGGAGACCCAGTACTTC
TRBJ1-3,.,TRBD1,TRBV5-1,CASSPRDRDPSGNTIYF,TGCGCCAGCAGCCCGCGGGACAGGGACCCCTCTGGAAACACCATATATTTT
TRBJ2-4,.,TRBD2,TRBV30,CAWAPGLAGGFLAKNIQYF,TGTGCCTGGGCACCGGGACTAGCGGGAGGGTTCTTAGCCAAAAACATTCAGTACTTC
TRBJ2-7,.,TRBD1,TRBV5-1,CASSPTGTGGYEQYF,TGCGCCAGCAGCCCAACCGGGACAGGGGGGTACGAGCAGTACTTC
TRBJ2-2,.,.,TRBV11-3,CASSLGRLALNTGELFF,TGTGCCAGCAGCTTAGGGCGTCTAGCCCTGAACACCGGGGAGCTGTTTTTT
TRBJ2-5,.,TRBD1,TRBV28,CASSLPTGGTETQYF,TGTGCCAGCAGTTTACCCACAGGGGGCACAGAGACCCAGTACTTC
TRBJ1-1,once,.,TRBV2,CASLWVEGSTEAFF,TGTGCCAGCCTGTGGGTGGAGGGGAGCACTGAAGCTTTCTTT
TRBJ1-1,.,.,TRBV4-1,CASSQAGLGRNTEAFF,TGCGCCAGCAGCCAAGCCGGGTTGGGGAGGAACACTGAAGCTTTCTTT
TRBJ1-1,.,TRBD1,TRBV5-4,CASSGLGTGPMNTEAFF,TGTGCCAGCAGCGGCCTGGGGACAGGCCCCATGAACACTGAAGCTTTCTTT
TRBJ1-2,.,.,TRBV5-1,CASSPSAPEVGYTF,TGCGCCAGCAGCCCCTCGGCGCCGGAGGTTGGCTACACCTTC
TRBJ1-3,.,TRBD1,TRBV18,CASSPKGQGDSGNTIYF,TGTGCCAGCTCACCTAAGGGACAGGGGGACTCTGGAAACACCATATATTTT
TRBJ2-7,.,.,TRBV27,CASSLGPADFVYEQYF,TGTGCCAGCAGTTTAGGGCCCGCCGATTTTGTCTACGAGCAGTACTTC
TRBJ2-3,.,TRBD2,TRBV4-3,CASSQGIREGRADTQYF,TGCGCCAGCAGCCAAGGGATCCGGGAGGGCCGCGCAGATACGCAGTATTTT
TRBJ2-1,.,TRBD2,TRBV10-3,CAISPGLAGGSSYNEQFF,TGTGCCATCAGTCCGGGACTAGCGGGAGGAAGCTCCTACAATGAGCAGTTCTTC
TRBJ1-4,.,.,TRBV28,CASSLQGSNEKLFF,TGTGCCAGCAGTTTACAGGGATCTAATGAAAAACTGTTTTTT
TRBJ1-5,.,.,TRBV28,CASSLLSQDQPQHF,TGTGCCAGCAGTTTATTATCACAGGATCAGCCCCAGCATTTT